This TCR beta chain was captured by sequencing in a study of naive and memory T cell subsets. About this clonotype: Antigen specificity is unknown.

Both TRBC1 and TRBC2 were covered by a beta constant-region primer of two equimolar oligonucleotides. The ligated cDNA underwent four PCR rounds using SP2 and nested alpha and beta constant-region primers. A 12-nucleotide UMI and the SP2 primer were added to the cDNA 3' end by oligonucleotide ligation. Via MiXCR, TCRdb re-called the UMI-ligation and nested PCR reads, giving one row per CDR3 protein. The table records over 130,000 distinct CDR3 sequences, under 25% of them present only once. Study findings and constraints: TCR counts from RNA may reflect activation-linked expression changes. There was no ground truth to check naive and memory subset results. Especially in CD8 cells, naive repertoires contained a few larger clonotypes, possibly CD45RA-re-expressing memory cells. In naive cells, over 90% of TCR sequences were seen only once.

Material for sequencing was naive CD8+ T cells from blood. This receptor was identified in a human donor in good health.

CDR3 in amino acids: CASTLELNFGTEAFF. The CDR3 bases are TGTGCCAGCACCCTCGAACTGAACTTCGGAACTGAAGCTTTCTTT. The rearrangement links TRBV21-1 to TRBJ1-1. TRBV21-1 is a documented pseudogene. This CDR3 comprises 15 residues.